One and the same sample provided the 14 T cell receptor beta chains below, sequenced in a study of blood T cell repertoires in COVID-19. Generated by immunoSEQ multiplex PCR, the TCRdb table keeps only in-frame clones and is missing some. Among around 360,000 clones listed, 80% to 90% were seen once. The sequencing input was PBMCs or T cells enriched from blood (not recorded which). The origin of the receptors is a man aged 40-50 years in a cohort exposed to, infected with or recovered from COVID-19 (not recorded which).

The chain couples TRBV5-1 to TRBJ1-3, with 10 nucleotides matching TRBD1. There are 15 residues in the CDR3. Germline CDR1 SGHRS, CDR2 YFSETQ. V shed 4 bases, J shed 5 bases, and the junction held 6 bases outside the gene matches. CDR3 nucleotides: TGCGCCAGCAGCGGCGGGGACAGGGGACGAAACACCATATATTTT. Protein sequence: CASSGGDRGRNTIYF.

The chain employs TRBV5-1 and TRBJ1-6, with D perhaps TRBD1 (6 bases). Germline V gives CDR1 SGHRS, CDR2 YFSETQ. This CDR3 has 13 amino acids. Trimming removed 2 bases at V and 11 bases at J, with 11 bases between. DNA for the CDR3: TGCGCCAGCAGCTTAGCAGGGGTGCCACCCCTCCACTTT. It specifies CASSLAGVPPLHF.

The chain employs TRBV15 and TRBJ1-5; TRBD1 might be the D (5 bases). V lost 1 base to trimming and J lost 2 bases, with 12 bases between them. Germline values: CDR1 LNHNV, CDR2 YYDKDF (reference sequence). This CDR3 has 16 residues. The CDR3 region has the DNA TGTGCCACCAGCAGAGTGCGGGGGAGAGGCAATCAGCCCCAGCATTTT. Its protein product is CATSRVRGRGNQPQHF.

The chain joins TRBV29-1 to TRBJ2-7; D gene ambiguous. This CDR3 is 11 amino acids long. The germline gives CDR1 SQVTM, CDR2 ANQGSEA. Trimming took off 8 bases at V and 3 bases at J, with 11 bases between the two ends. CDR3 sequence: CSMKTLYEQYF. CDR3 DNA: TGCAGCATGAAGACTCTCTACGAGCAGTACTTC.

The chain links TRBV28 to TRBJ2-3; D is possibly TRBD1 (5 bases). Per germline, CDR1 MDHEN and CDR2 SYDVKM. The CDR3 runs 16 residues. Deletions cut 5 bases from V and 6 bases from J, with 21 bases between. CDR3 coding DNA: TGTGCCAGCAGTCTCCAGACCCTACAGGTTCAGGATACGCAGTATTTT. This gives the protein CASSLQTLQVQDTQYF.

This rearrangement joins TRBV2 to TRBJ2-2; 9 bases agree with TRBD1. V was pared by 5 bases and J by 8 bases, with 9 bases of the junction left unmatched. The germline V gene has CDR1 SNHLY and CDR2 FYNNEI. The CDR3 has 15 residues. The CDR3 spells CASSLTGTGLGELFF. The CDR3 DNA reads TGTGCCAGCAGTTTAACCGGGACAGGGTTAGGGGAGCTGTTTTTT.

This chain joins TRBV6-5 and TRBJ1-5, with D possibly matching TRBD1 (5 bases). V was cut by 4 bases and J by 6 bases, with 19 bases left in between. Germline CDR1 is MNHEY and CDR2 is SVGAGI. This CDR3 has 16 amino acids. This CDR3 is CASSSLVGGTGQPQHF. The CDR3 DNA reads as TGTGCCAGCAGTTCCCTTGTGGGGGGGACCGGTCAGCCCCAGCATTTT.

The V gene is TRBV20-1, the J gene TRBJ2-7; 8 nucleotides match TRBD2. This CDR3 comprises 18 residues. CDR1 and CDR2 from the germline V gene are DFQATT and SNEGSKA (reference sequence). Trimming cost V 3 bases and J 7 bases; bases outside gene matches: 23. CDR3 in DNA: TGCAGTGCTAGTTCTCTAGCGGGCTATGGGTACGATAGGGTGGAGCAGTACTTC. This translates into CSASSLAGYGYDRVEQYF.

The V gene is TRBV5-1, the J gene TRBJ2-5; a possible D gene is TRBD1 (6 bases). The CDR3 is 14 amino acids. V was clipped by 3 bases and J by 0 bases, with 9 bases between them. The germline V gene has CDR1 SGHRS and CDR2 YFSETQ. The CDR3 reads CASSSTGNQETQYF. Written as DNA, the CDR3 is TGCGCCAGCAGCTCGACAGGCAACCAAGAGACCCAGTACTTC.

The chain has TRBV6-6 and TRBJ2-7; 9 positions agree with TRBD2. Trimming took 3 bases from V and 2 from J; bases not matched to a gene: 2. Germline values: CDR1 MNHNY, CDR2 SVGAGI (reference sequence). CDR3 length: 14 amino acids. The CDR3 spells CASSYSGGPYEQYF. CDR3 DNA: TGTGCCAGCAGTTATAGCGGGGGACCCTACGAGCAGTACTTC.

This chain connects TRBV19 to TRBJ2-3; 7 bases are a match to TRBD1. The J segment lost 5 bases and the V segment lost 3 bases, leaving 8 bases of the junction unmatched. Per germline, CDR1 LNHDA and CDR2 SQIVND (reference sequence). The CDR3 contains 15 residues. For the CDR3, the DNA is TGTGCCAGTAGTATTACGAGGGGGCGAAGAGATACGCAGTATTTT. Translating gives CASSITRGRRDTQYF.

The genes are TRBV7-5 and TRBJ2-3; the DNA was not compared with TRBD2, the D call given in the table. TRBV7-5 is a pseudogene segment. The CDR3 is made up of 15 amino acids. Here the CDR3 reads CVRSLALAGTDTQYF. Written as DNA, the CDR3 is TGTGTCAGAAGCTTAGCCCTAGCGGGGACAGATACGCAGTATTTT.

V and J are TRBV10-1 and TRBJ2-1, with D tentatively TRBD2 (5 bases). The CDR3 contains 14 residues. The germline CDR1 and CDR2 sequences are WNHNN and SYGVQD (reference sequence). V lost 6 bases to trimming and J lost 6 bases, with 15 bases between them. This CDR3 is CASSPDGGPNEQFF. The CDR3 nucleotides are TGCGCCAGCAGCCCGGATGGCGGGCCCAATGAGCAGTTCTTC.

Here the CDR3 DNA reads TGTGCCAGCAACCCAACCCAGGGGGCTAGCTACAATGAGCAGTTCTTC. Amino acids: CASNPTQGASYNEQFF. V and J are TRBV5-5 and TRBJ2-1, with 8 bases lining up with TRBD1. This CDR3 spans 16 amino acids. The germline gives CDR1 SGHKS, CDR2 YYEKEE (reference sequence). Losses at the gene ends were 6 bases for V and 3 bases for J; bases not matched to a gene: 11.